These T cell receptor beta chains were read from a single sample in a study of T-cell memory formation after mild COVID-19. Each CDR3 protein is one row after TCRdb ran MiXCR on the 5' RACE reads. The sample lists fewer than 150,000 distinct CDR3 sequences, roughly 6% occurring once. The material sequenced was PBMCs or a T cell subset sorted from them (not recorded which). The receptor source for this set is an adult woman who had mild COVID-19 (a few samples of this study predate the infection). Cell type and time point are not known. Each CDR3 is given without its conserved first and last residue. D genes are given only for firm matches.

j_call,v_call,d_call,cdr3_aa
TRBJ2-7,TRBV4-3,TRBD1,ASSQDQGQGAAEQY
TRBJ2-3,TRBV29-1,NA,SVARGNRADTQY
TRBJ1-6,TRBV5-1,TRBD1,ASSWGTADNSPLH
TRBJ2-7,TRBV2,TRBD2,ASNGRAAYEQY
TRBJ2-3,TRBV5-1,TRBD2,ASSLDSGLAGLGRTDTQY
TRBJ2-1,TRBV12-3/TRBV12-4,TRBD2,ASRVSGDPYNEQF
TRBJ2-7,TRBV3-1,NA,ASSLLQYEQY
TRBJ2-1,TRBV6-2/TRBV6-3,NA,ASSLIKYNEQF
TRBJ2-1,TRBV6-4,TRBD1,ASSASGQARNEQF
TRBJ2-1,TRBV12-3/TRBV12-4,NA,ASSFRYNEQF
TRBJ2-3,TRBV12-3/TRBV12-4,TRBD2,ASITSGSTDTQY
TRBJ1-2,TRBV24-1,TRBD1,AIGQGGTYGYT
TRBJ2-7,TRBV18,NA,ASSPSQGISYEQY
TRBJ2-1,TRBV7-9,TRBD1,ASSPRWGQVSYNEQF
TRBJ2-5,TRBV7-6,NA,ASSLRLEETQY
TRBJ2-5,TRBV5-5,TRBD1,ASRYDRAPQETQY
TRBJ2-5,TRBV6-5,TRBD1,ASRRDRGRRETQY
TRBJ2-3,TRBV7-9,TRBD2,ASSPGLAGHTDTQY
TRBJ1-5,TRBV4-1,TRBD1,ASSQDWTGGGQPQH
TRBJ1-2,TRBV6-5,NA,ASSYKGLVARADYGYT
TRBJ2-3,TRBV7-2,NA,ASSLTWTTRTDTQY
TRBJ1-2,TRBV12-3/TRBV12-4,NA,ASRRDLNYGYT
TRBJ2-7,TRBV29-1,NA,SAGESYEQY
TRBJ1-1,TRBV29-1,TRBD1,SVKDRLRDTEAF
TRBJ2-1,TRBV12-3/TRBV12-4,NA,ASRLGNEQF
TRBJ1-2,TRBV20-1,NA,SAPHWGNRERGDGYT
TRBJ1-2,TRBV14,TRBD1,ASSGTGNYGYT
TRBJ2-3,TRBV7-2,TRBD2,ASSRKGLAGGPNTQY
TRBJ2-3,TRBV24-1,NA,ATSVGTDTQY
TRBJ2-7,TRBV6-5,TRBD1,ASSRTGRGYEQY
TRBJ2-3,TRBV7-9,NA,ASSPWVGTDTQY
TRBJ1-1,TRBV7-2,TRBD1,ASSQSRGSTEAF
TRBJ2-3,TRBV20-1,NA,SAPGAGGTDTQY
TRBJ1-1,TRBV7-2,NA,ASSLAPSTEAF
TRBJ1-1,TRBV6-5,TRBD1,ASSRDRPLNTEAF
TRBJ1-1,TRBV11-2,NA,ASSSIGQIEAF
TRBJ2-1,TRBV12-3/TRBV12-4,TRBD1,ASSRDRASSYNEQF